The entry below describes one T cell receptor (beta chain). The data belong to a study of T cell changes during pregnancy in multiple sclerosis. This CDR3 has 16 amino acids. Trimming removed 2 bases from V and 0 bases from J, with 12 bases in between. Germline V gene sequence: CDR1 LGHNA, CDR2 YSLEER. Sequencing was performed with immunoSEQ multiplex PCR; in TCRdb, only in-frame clones are kept and a portion is missing. Altogether under 40,000 clones are present, roughly nine tenths being singletons, with the ten largest covering 5.4%. The material sequenced was peripheral blood, taken in the third trimester of pregnancy. The V and J genes are TRBV4-3 and TRBJ2-3; D might be TRBD2 (7 bases). The sequence was obtained from a female donor in good health, enrolled as a control in a pregnancy study. CDR3 loop: CASSQSWGGSTDTQYF. The DNA of the CDR3 is TGCGCCAGCAGCCAATCATGGGGGGGCAGCACAGATACGCAGTATTTT.